This T cell receptor (beta chain) was sequenced for a study of post-analysis software for immune sequencing data. Study as a whole: Relapsing-remitting, secondary progressive and progressive-relapsing courses of multiple sclerosis were included. Study results and limitations: Strong co-clustering by F measure linked samples that shared a preparation batch. Multiple sclerosis patients showed significantly lower normalized Chao1 diversity than controls did. Patients had higher frequencies than controls of roughly 5 TRBV segments, including TRBV5-6, TRBV5-1 and TRBV20-1.

The sample holds one count of this clonotype. Its specificity is not known. TCR beta cDNA libraries included unique molecular identifiers. Some 500,000 cDNA molecules were obtained per 1 to 10 million input T cells. Each CDR3 protein is one row after TCRdb ran MiXCR on the PCR reads. Of 650,000 to 900,000 distinct CDR3 sequences in the sample, around 46% were seen once. CDR1 MDHEN and CDR2 SYDVKM come from the germline V gene. Trimming cost V 4 bases and J 2 bases; bases outside gene matches: 6. This CDR3 has 15 amino acids. Sequencing used blood. The chain links TRBV28 to TRBJ2-3; 7 nucleotides match TRBD2. This sequence originates from a girl between 5 and 17 years old with multiple sclerosis. CDR3 coding DNA: TGTGCCAGCAGTTATGGGGGAGGGTACACAGATACGCAGTATTTT. This encodes CASSYGGGYTDTQYF.